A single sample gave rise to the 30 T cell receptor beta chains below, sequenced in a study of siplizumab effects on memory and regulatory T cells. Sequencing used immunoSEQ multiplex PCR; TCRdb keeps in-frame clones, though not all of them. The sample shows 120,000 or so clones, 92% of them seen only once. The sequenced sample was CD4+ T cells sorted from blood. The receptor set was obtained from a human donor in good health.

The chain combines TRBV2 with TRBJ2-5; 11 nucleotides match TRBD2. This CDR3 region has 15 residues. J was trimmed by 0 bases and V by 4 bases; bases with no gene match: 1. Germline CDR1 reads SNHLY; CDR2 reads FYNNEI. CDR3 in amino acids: CASSVTSGDQETQYF. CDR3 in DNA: TGTGCCAGCAGTGTGACTAGCGGGGACCAAGAGACCCAGTACTTC.

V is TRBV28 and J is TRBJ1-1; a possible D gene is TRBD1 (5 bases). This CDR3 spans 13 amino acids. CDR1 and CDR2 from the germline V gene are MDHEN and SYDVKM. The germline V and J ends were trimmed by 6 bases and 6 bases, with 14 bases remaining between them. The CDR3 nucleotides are TGTGCCAGCAGCCTCGAGCAGGGCCCTGAAGCTTTCTTT. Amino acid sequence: CASSLEQGPEAFF. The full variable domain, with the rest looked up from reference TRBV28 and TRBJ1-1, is DVKVTQSSRYLVKRTGEKVFLECVQDMDHENMFWYRQDPGLGLRLIYFSYDVKMKEKGDIPEGYSVSREKKERFSLILESASTNQTSMYLCASSLEQGPEAFFGQGTRLTVV.

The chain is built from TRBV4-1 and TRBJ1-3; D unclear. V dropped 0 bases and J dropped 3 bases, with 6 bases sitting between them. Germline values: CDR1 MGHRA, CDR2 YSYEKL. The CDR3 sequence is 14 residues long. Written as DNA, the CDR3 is TGCGCCAGCAGCCAAGAAAGCTATGGAAACACCATATATTTT. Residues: CASSQESYGNTIYF.

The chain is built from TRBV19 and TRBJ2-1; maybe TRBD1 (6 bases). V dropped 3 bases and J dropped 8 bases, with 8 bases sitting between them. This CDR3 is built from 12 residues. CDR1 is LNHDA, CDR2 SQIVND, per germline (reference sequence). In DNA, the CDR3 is TGTGCCAGTAGTATTGACAGGCATGAGCAGTTCTTC. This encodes CASSIDRHEQFF.

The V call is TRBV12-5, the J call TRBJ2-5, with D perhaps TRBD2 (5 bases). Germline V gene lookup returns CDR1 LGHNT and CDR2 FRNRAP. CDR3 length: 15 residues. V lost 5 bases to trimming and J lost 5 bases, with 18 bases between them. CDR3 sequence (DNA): TGTGCTAGTGGTCCATCCCGGGGAAGAGGGGAGACCCAGTACTTC. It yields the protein CASGPSRGRGETQYF.

CDR3 amino acids: CASSLRGLAGTYEQYF. The DNA for the CDR3 is TGTGCCAGCAGCTTACGGGGACTAGCGGGAACCTACGAGCAGTACTTC. The rearrangement links TRBV11-1 to TRBJ2-7; 13 positions match TRBD2. The CDR3 has 16 residues. CDR1 and CDR2 from the germline V gene are SGHAT and FQDESV (reference sequence). The junction had 3 bases not matched to a gene; V was cut back by 2 bases and J by 2 bases.

CDR3 DNA sequence: TGCGCCAGCAGCTTAGGAGGGGGCCCGTACAATGAGCAGTTCTTC. Translated, it gives CASSLGGGPYNEQFF. J is TRBJ2-1 and V is TRBV5-1; possible D gene TRBD1, 7 bases. Germline CDR1 and CDR2: SGHRS and YFSETQ. Trimming removed 2 bases from V and 4 bases from J, with 13 bases in between. The CDR3 has 15 amino acids.

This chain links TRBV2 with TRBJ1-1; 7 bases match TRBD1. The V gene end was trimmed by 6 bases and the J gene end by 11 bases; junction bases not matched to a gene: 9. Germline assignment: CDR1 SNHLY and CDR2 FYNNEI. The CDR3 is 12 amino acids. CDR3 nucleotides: TGTGCCAGCAGCCTCGGGACAGCGTTGGCTTTCTTT. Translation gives CASSLGTALAFF.

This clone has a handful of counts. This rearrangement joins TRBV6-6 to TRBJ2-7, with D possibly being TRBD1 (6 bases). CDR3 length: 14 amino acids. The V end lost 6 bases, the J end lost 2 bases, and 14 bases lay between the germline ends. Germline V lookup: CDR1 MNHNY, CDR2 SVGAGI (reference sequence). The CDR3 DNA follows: TGTGCCAGCAGAAAATACACAGGGACCTACGAGCAGTACTTC. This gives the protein CASRKYTGTYEQYF.

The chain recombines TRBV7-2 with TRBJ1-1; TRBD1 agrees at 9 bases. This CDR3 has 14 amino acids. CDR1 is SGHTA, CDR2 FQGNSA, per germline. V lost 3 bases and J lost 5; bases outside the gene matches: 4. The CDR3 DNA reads TGTGCCAGCAGCTTTGCGGACAGGGGTACTGAAGCTTTCTTT. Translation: CASSFADRGTEAFF.

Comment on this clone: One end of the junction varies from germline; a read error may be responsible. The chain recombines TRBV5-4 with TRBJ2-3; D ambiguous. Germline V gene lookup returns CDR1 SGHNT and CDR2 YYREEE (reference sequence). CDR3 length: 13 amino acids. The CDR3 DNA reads TGTGCCAGCAGTTTGGGCGGATTGGATACGCAGTATTTT. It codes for CASSLGGLDTQYF.

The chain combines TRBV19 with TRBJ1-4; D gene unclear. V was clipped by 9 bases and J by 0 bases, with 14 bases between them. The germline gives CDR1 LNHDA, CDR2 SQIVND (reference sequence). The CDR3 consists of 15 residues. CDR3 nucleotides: TGTGCCAGCAATGGGAACTACCCAACTAATGAAAAACTGTTTTTT. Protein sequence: CASNGNYPTNEKLFF.

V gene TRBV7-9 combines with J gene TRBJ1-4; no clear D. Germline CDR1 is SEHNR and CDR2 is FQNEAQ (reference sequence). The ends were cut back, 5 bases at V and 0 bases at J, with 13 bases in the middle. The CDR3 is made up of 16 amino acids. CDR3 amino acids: CASSVVQITTNEKLFF. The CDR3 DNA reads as TGTGCCAGCAGCGTTGTACAGATTACAACTAATGAAAAACTGTTTTTT.

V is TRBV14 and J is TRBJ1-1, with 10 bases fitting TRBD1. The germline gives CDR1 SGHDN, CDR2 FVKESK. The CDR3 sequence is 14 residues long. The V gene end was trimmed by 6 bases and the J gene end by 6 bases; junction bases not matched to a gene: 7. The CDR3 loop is CASRLGTGAPEAFF. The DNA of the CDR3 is TGTGCCAGCAGACTAGGGACAGGGGCCCCTGAAGCTTTCTTT.

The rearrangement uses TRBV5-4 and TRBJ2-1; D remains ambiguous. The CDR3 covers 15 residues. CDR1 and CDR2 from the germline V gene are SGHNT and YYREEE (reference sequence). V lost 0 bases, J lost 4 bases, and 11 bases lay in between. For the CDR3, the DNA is TGTGCCAGCAGCTTGGCAGCTTGGGGATACAATGAGCAGTTCTTC. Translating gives CASSLAAWGYNEQFF.

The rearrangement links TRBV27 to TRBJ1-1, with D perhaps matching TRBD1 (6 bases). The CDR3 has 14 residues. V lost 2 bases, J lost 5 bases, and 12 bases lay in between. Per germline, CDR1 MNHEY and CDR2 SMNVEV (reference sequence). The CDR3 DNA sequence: TGTGCCAGCAGTTTACAGGGGCTGAGGACTGAAGCTTTCTTT. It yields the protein CASSLQGLRTEAFF.

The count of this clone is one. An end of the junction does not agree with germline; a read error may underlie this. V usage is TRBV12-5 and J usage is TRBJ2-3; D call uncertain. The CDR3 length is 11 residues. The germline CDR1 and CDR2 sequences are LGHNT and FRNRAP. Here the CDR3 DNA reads TGTGCTAGTGGGTTTTCAGATGCGCAGTATTTT. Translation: CASGFSDAQYF.

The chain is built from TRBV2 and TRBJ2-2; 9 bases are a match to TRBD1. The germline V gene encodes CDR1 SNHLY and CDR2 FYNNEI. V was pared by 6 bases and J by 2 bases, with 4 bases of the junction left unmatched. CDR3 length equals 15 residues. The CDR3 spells CASSRTGANTGELFF. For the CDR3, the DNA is TGTGCCAGCAGCAGGACAGGGGCCAACACCGGGGAGCTGTTTTTT.

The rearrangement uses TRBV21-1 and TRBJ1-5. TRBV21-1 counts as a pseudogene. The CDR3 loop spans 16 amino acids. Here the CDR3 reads CASSASGSPCNQPQHF. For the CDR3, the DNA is TGTGCCAGCAGCGCATCGGGGAGCCCTTGCAATCAGCCCCAGCATTTT.

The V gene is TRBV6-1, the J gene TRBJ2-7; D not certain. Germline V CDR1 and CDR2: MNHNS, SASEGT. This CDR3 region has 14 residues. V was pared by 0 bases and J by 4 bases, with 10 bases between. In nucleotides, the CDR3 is TGTGCCAGCAGTGAAGCGCACAGTGGTTACGAGCAGTACTTC. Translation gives CASSEAHSGYEQYF.

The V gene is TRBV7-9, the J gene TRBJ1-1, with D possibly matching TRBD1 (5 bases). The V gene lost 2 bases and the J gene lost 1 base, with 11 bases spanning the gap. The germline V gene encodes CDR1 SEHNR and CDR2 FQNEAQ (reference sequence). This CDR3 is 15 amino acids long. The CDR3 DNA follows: TGTGCCAGCAGCTTACGGGGGAACGGGAACACTGAAGCTTTCTTT. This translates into CASSLRGNGNTEAFF. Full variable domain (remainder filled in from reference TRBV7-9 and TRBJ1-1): DTGVSQNPRHKITKRGQNVTFRCDPISEHNRLYWYRQTLGQGPEFLTYFQNEAQLEKSRLLSDRFSAERPKGSFSTLEIQRTEQGDSAMYLCASSLRGNGNTEAFFGQGTRLTVV.

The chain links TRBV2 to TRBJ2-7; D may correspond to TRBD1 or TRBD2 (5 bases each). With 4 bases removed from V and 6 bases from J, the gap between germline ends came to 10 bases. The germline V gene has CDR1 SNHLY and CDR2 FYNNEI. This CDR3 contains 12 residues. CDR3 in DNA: TGTGCCAGCAGTGGGGGACCGGGCGAGCAGTACTTC. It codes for CASSGGPGEQYF.

Here the CDR3 DNA reads TGTGCCAGCAGTTCAGCCGGGACTTCCACAGATACGCAGTATTTT. This encodes CASSSAGTSTDTQYF. The chain is built from TRBV6-5 and TRBJ2-3; D perhaps matches TRBD2 (6 bases). V gave up 4 bases and J gave up 2 bases, with 13 bases separating them. The CDR3 covers 15 residues. Germline CDR1 reads MNHEY; CDR2 reads SVGAGI.

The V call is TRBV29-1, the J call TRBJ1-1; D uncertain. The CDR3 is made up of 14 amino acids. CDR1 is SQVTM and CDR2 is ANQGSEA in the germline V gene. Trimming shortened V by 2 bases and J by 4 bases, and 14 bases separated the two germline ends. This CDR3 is CSVERGSWATEAFF. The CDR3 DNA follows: TGCAGCGTTGAACGCGGCAGTTGGGCCACTGAAGCTTTCTTT.

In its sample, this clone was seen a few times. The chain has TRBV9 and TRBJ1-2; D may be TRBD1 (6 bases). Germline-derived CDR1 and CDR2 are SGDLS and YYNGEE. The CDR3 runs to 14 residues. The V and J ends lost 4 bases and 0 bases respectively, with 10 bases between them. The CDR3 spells CASSPWTANYGYTF. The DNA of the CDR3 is TGTGCCAGCAGCCCTTGGACAGCTAACTATGGCTACACCTTC.

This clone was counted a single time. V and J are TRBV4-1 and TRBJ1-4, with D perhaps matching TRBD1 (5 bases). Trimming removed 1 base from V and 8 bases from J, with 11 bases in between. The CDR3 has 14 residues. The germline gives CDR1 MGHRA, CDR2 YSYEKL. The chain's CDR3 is CASSQGGGFEKLFF. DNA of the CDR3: TGCGCCAGCAGCCAAGGGGGGGGTTTCGAAAAACTGTTTTTT.

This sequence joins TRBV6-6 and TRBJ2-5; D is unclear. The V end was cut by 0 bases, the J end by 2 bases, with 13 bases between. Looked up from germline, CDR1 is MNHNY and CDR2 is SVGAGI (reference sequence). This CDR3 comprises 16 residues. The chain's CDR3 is CASSYSGQRSQETQYF. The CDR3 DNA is TGTGCCAGCAGTTACTCGGGCCAACGCAGTCAAGAGACCCAGTACTTC.

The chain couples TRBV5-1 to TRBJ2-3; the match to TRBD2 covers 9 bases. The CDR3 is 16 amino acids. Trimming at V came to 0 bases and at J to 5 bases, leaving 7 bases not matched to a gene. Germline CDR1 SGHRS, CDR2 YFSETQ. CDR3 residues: CASSLDLRGGLDTQYF. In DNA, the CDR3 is TGCGCCAGCAGCTTGGACCTGCGGGGGGGCTTAGATACGCAGTATTTT.

The CDR3 reads CAISPGGAGGASSYNEQFF. In nucleotides, the CDR3 is TGTGCCATCAGCCCCGGAGGAGCGGGAGGAGCGAGCTCCTACAATGAGCAGTTCTTC. The chain recombines TRBV10-3 with TRBJ2-1, with 9 bases aligning to TRBD2. CDR3 length: 19 residues. Germline CDR1 reads ENHRY; CDR2 reads SYGVKD. With V trimmed by 6 bases and J by 0 bases, 15 bases remained unmatched.

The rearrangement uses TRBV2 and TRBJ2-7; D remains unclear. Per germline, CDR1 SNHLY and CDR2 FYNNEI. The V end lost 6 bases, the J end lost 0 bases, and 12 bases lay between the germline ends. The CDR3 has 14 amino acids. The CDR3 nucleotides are TGTGCCAGCAGAATGAGGACGAGCTCCTACGAGCAGTACTTC. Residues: CASRMRTSSYEQYF.